Listed below are T cell receptor beta chains from one sample, sequenced in a study of OX40 agonist ivuxolimab in advanced cancers. Produced via immunoSEQ multiplex PCR; TCRdb's table is partial and in-frame only. The sample has about 61,000 clones, about 89% seen once. Specimen: CD4+ or CD8+ T cells sorted from blood, collected in a trial of the OX40 agonist ivuxolimab. These receptor sequences come from an adult with an advanced solid tumor such as melanoma, head and neck, liver or kidney cancer. CDR3s include the opening cysteine and the closing phenylalanine or tryptophan. D genes are given only for firm matches. Clone size is stated in some rows and not others, as once, few, many or a class when expanded.

d_call j_call cdr3_length clone_size v_call cdr3_nt cdr3_aa
TRBD1 TRBJ2-5 15 NA TRBV5-8 TGTGCCAGCAGCCCTACCAGGGGGCTGATGGAGACCCAGTACTTC CASSPTRGLMETQYF
NA TRBJ1-1 14 NA TRBV28 TGTGCCAGCAGTTCCCCGATCGAGAACACTGAAGCTTTCTTT CASSSPIENTEAFF
NA TRBJ1-6 16 NA TRBV19 TGTGCCAGTAGTGGCTTATCTGTCAACCGGAATTCACCCCTCCACTTT CASSGLSVNRNSPLHF
TRBD2 TRBJ2-5 18 NA TRBV4-2 TGTGCCAGCAGCCAAGATCAAAATAGCGGGGGGGTACAAGAGACCCAGTACTTC CASSQDQNSGGVQETQYF
NA TRBJ2-1 14 NA TRBV7-2 TGTGCCAGCAGATTTGGGACCCGCAACAATGAGCAGTTCTTC CASRFGTRNNEQFF
NA TRBJ1-2 15 NA TRBV30 TGTGCCTGGAGTGTAGTGGGCTCCCTTAACTATGGCTACACCTTC CAWSVVGSLNYGYTF
NA TRBJ1-4 16 once TRBV7-6 TGTGCCAGCAGCTTAGCCAGGACAACAACTAATGAAAAACTGTTTTTT CASSLARTTTNEKLFF
TRBD1 TRBJ1-5 15 once TRBV27 TGTGCCAGCAGTCGACCGGGACAGCTGAGGCAGCCCCAGCATTTT CASSRPGQLRQPQHF
NA TRBJ1-2 16 NA TRBV4-1 TGCGCCAGCAGCCAAGTTACGACAGACTCTAGTTATGGCTACACCTTC CASSQVTTDSSYGYTF
NA TRBJ1-1 12 NA TRBV5-1 TGCGCCAGCAGCCGGGATTTCACTGAAGCTTTCTTT CASSRDFTEAFF
TRBD1 TRBJ1-6 14 NA TRBV27 TGTGCCAGCATGACAGGGCTCGGTAATTCACCCCTCCACTTT CASMTGLGNSPLHF
NA TRBJ2-3 13 NA TRBV29-1 TGCAGCGTTGAGGGCTTACCCACAGATACGCAGTATTTT CSVEGLPTDTQYF
NA TRBJ1-5 17 NA TRBV28 TGTGCCAGCAGTCCCGATGGAGCATGGGGGGCAGGACAGCCCCAGCATTTT CASSPDGAWGAGQPQHF
NA TRBJ2-6 13 NA TRBV28 TGTGCCAGCAAGATCTCTGGGGCCAACGTCCTGACTTTC CASKISGANVLTF
NA TRBJ2-1 12 NA TRBV9 TGTGCCAGCAGCAGTTGGGGTGATGAGCAGTTCTTC CASSSWGDEQFF
NA TRBJ2-7 13 NA TRBV11-3 TGTGCCAGCTCCCCTAGCGACTCCTACGAGCAGTACTTC CASSPSDSYEQYF
NA TRBJ1-1 14 once TRBV6-7 TGTGCCAGCAGTTACGGCATACCGAACACTGAAGCTTTCTTT CASSYGIPNTEAFF
NA TRBJ1-2 14 NA TRBV6-1 TGTGCCAGCAGTAATGGACACTTTAACTATGGCTACACCTTC CASSNGHFNYGYTF
NA TRBJ1-2 17 NA TRBV7-2 TGTGCCAGCAGCTTTTCTGTTATCGGGGTAGGCCCTTATGGCTACACCTTC CASSFSVIGVGPYGYTF
NA TRBJ1-1 13 NA TRBV9 TGTGCCAGCAGCGCGTCTCTTAACACTGAAGCTTTCTTT CASSASLNTEAFF
TRBD1 TRBJ1-2 13 once TRBV13 TGTGCCAGCAGGCTGGGACAGGGGCTAGGCTACACCTTC CASRLGQGLGYTF
NA TRBJ2-1 14 NA TRBV6-6 TGTGCCAGCAGTGACGGCACTGGCCACAATGAGCAGTTCTTC CASSDGTGHNEQFF
NA TRBJ1-1 15 NA TRBV19 TGTGCCAGTAGTACAAACAAAAACGTTGACAGTGAAGCTTTCTTT CASSTNKNVDSEAFF
NA TRBJ1-1 15 NA TRBV5-4 TGTGCCAGCAGCTTGCTTGAGGGGGGGTTGACTGAAGCTTTCTTT CASSLLEGGLTEAFF
NA TRBJ1-5 15 NA TRBV11-2 TGTGCCAGCAGCGCCGAGGGGGGATTCAATCAGCCCCAGCATTTT CASSAEGGFNQPQHF
TRBD1 TRBJ1-2 13 NA TRBV5-4 TGTGCCAGCAGCGGGATGACAGGGCCGGGCTACACCTTC CASSGMTGPGYTF
NA TRBJ1-6 13 few TRBV15 TGTGCCACCAGCATGTCGAGAAATTCACCCCTCCACTTT CATSMSRNSPLHF
NA TRBJ1-2 15 NA TRBV7-9 TGTGCCAGCAGCTTAGGGGTGGGGGGAAGGTATGGCTACACCTTC CASSLGVGGRYGYTF
NA TRBJ2-7 13 NA TRBV6-1 TGTGCCAGCAGAGAAATAACCTCCTACGAGCAGTACTTC CASREITSYEQYF
NA TRBJ2-7 13 NA TRBV14 TGTGCCAGCAGCCCGGGCCTCACCTACGAGCAGTACTTC CASSPGLTYEQYF
TRBD2 TRBJ2-3 15 NA TRBV6-6 TGTGCCAGCAGTCATACTAGCGGGGGCACAGATACGCAGTATTTT CASSHTSGGTDTQYF
NA TRBJ1-2 16 once TRBV7-2 TGTGCCAGCAGCCTCCTTGGACAGACCACTAACTATGGCTACACCTTC CASSLLGQTTNYGYTF
NA TRBJ1-1 12 NA TRBV7-9 TGTGCCAGCATAGGGGGATTCGCTGAAGCTTTCTTT CASIGGFAEAFF
NA TRBJ1-1 12 NA TRBV18 TGTGCCAGCTCACCGGGGAACACTGAAGCTTTCTTT CASSPGNTEAFF
NA TRBJ1-2 14 once TRBV27 TGTGCCAGCAGTTTATCGGGGGGAAACTATGGCTACACCTTC CASSLSGGNYGYTF
NA TRBJ2-1 15 NA TRBV9 TGTGCCAGCAGCGTAGACGGGGGGACATACAATGAGCAGTTCTTC CASSVDGGTYNEQFF
TRBD1 TRBJ1-1 15 NA TRBV11-2 TGTGCCAGCAGCTTAATGGGACAGCTGAACACTGAAGCTTTCTTT CASSLMGQLNTEAFF
NA TRBJ2-7 12 few TRBV19 TGTGCCAGTAGTGGATGGGGAAACGAGCAGTACTTC CASSGWGNEQYF
NA TRBJ1-2 13 NA TRBV28 TGTGCCAGCAGTTTGGGCGACCGATATGGCTACACCTTC CASSLGDRYGYTF
TRBD1 TRBJ2-1 12 once TRBV28 TGTGCCAGCAGGGACAGGGGCTTTGAGCAGTTCTTC CASRDRGFEQFF
NA TRBJ2-7 11 NA TRBV10-2 TGCGCCAGCAGTGAGGGTGACGAGCAGTACTTC CASSEGDEQYF
TRBD2 TRBJ2-3 16 medium-sized TRBV7-7 TGTGCTAGCAGCCGAGATAGCGGGGGGTCTGGAGATACGCAGTATTTT CASSRDSGGSGDTQYF
NA TRBJ1-1 15 NA TRBV11-2 TGTGCCAGCAGCAGGTACGGAGACCCGGACACTGAAGCTTTCTTT CASSRYGDPDTEAFF
TRBD2 TRBJ2-1 15 NA TRBV7-9 TGTGCCAGCAGCTTAGAAGTAGCGGGGGAGACTGAGCAGTTCTTC CASSLEVAGETEQFF
NA TRBJ1-2 12 NA TRBV5-8 TGTGCCAGCAGCTTGGAACCCTATGGCTACACCTTC CASSLEPYGYTF
TRBD1 TRBJ2-2 16 NA TRBV10-3 TGTGCCATCAGTGCCCCCGGGACAGGGAACACCGGGGAGCTGTTTTTT CAISAPGTGNTGELFF
NA TRBJ2-3 11 NA TRBV29-1 TGCAGCGGGACAAAGACAGATACGCAGTATTTT CSGTKTDTQYF
TRBD1 TRBJ2-7 14 NA TRBV7-9 TGTGCCAGCAGCCCCCCGGGACAGGCCTACGAGCAGTACTTC CASSPPGQAYEQYF
NA TRBJ1-3 15 NA TRBV29-1 TGCAGCGTTGAAGGGGTGGCGAGCTCTGGAAACACCATATATTTT CSVEGVASSGNTIYF